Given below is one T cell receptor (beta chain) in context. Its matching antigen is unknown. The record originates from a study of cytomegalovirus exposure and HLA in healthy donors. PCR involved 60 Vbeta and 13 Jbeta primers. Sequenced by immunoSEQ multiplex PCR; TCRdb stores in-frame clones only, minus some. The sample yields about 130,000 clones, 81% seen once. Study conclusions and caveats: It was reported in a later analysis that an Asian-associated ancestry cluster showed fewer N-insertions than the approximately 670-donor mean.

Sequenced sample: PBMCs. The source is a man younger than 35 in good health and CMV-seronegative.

The CDR3 DNA reads as TGTGCCAGTAGTAAGAGTCCTTACACTGAAGCTTTCTTT. Amino acid sequence: CASSKSPYTEAFF. This sequence joins TRBV19 and TRBJ1-1; D uncertain. The CDR3 length is 13 residues. The germline gives CDR1 LNHDA, CDR2 SQIVND (reference sequence). Trimming removed 4 bases at V and 3 bases at J, with 9 bases between.